This entry lists 2 T cell receptor beta chains sequenced from one sample in a study of tissue T cells after allogeneic stem cell transplantation. Generated by immunoSEQ multiplex PCR, the TCRdb table keeps only in-frame clones and is missing some. The data show approximately 30,000 clones, 85% seen once. Sequenced here: blood, sampled before transplantation. These TCRs come from a woman between 18 and 50 years old who later had graft-versus-host disease after an allogeneic stem cell transplant.

This clone was seen only a few times. CDR3 in amino acids: CASSPQGVGTDTQYF. The CDR3 DNA reads as TGCGCCAGCAGCCCCCAGGGGGTGGGCACAGATACGCAGTATTTT. The chain carries TRBV5-1 and TRBJ2-3, with 7 bases fitting TRBD1. The CDR3 length is 15 residues. Germline assignment: CDR1 SGHRS and CDR2 YFSETQ. With 4 bases clipped from V and 1 base from J, the junction kept 6 bases outside the gene matches.

V gene TRBV19 combines with J gene TRBJ1-2, with TRBD1 identical over 7 bases. V shed 4 bases, J shed 7 bases, and the junction held 6 bases outside the gene matches. The CDR3 is 13 amino acids. The germline CDR1 and CDR2 sequences are LNHDA and SQIVND (reference sequence). CDR3 sequence reads: CASSRTAGGGYTF. The CDR3 DNA reads TGTGCCAGTAGTAGGACCGCAGGGGGTGGCTACACCTTC.